Listed below are T cell receptor beta chains from one sample, sequenced in a study of technical replicates of blood from several donors. Produced via immunoSEQ multiplex PCR; TCRdb's table is partial and in-frame only. The table lists about 73,000 clones, over 90% of them singletons. The material sequenced was PBMCs. These TCRs come from a human donor in good health. Some clones in this sample may be carry-over from other donors' samples. The CDR3 runs from the conserved cysteine through the conserved F or W. The D gene is left open where the match is weak. Rows give clone size only sometimes, using once, few, many, or a class for an expanded clone.

v_gene	j_gene	abundance	d_gene	CDR3aa	CDR3nt
TRBV2	TRBJ2-3	NA	NA	CASTLRDTQYF	TGTGCCAGCACTTTGCGTGATACGCAGTATTTT
TRBV4-2	TRBJ2-3	NA	NA	CASSQVGGVADTQYF	TGTGCCAGCAGCCAAGTTGGCGGGGTGGCAGATACGCAGTATTTT
TRBV7-2	TRBJ2-2	NA	NA	CASSLAPDRELFF	TGTGCCAGCAGCTTAGCGCCAGACAGGGAGCTGTTTTTT
TRBV28	TRBJ1-3	NA	TRBD1	CASSSQGADGNTIYF	TGTGCCAGCAGTTCCCAGGGGGCAGATGGAAACACCATATATTTT
TRBV30	TRBJ1-1	NA	NA	CAWSQGWGTEAFF	TGTGCCTGGAGTCAGGGATGGGGCACTGAAGCTTTCTTT
TRBV7-9	TRBJ1-1	NA	TRBD1	CASSPRQGTSTEAFF	TGTGCCAGCAGCCCGCGACAGGGAACGTCCACTGAAGCTTTCTTT
TRBV18	TRBJ2-7	NA	TRBD1	CASSLDRGYEQYF	TGTGCCAGCTCACTCGACAGGGGCTACGAGCAGTACTTC
TRBV7-2	TRBJ2-3	NA	TRBD2	CASSLAPGLAGTQYF	TGTGCCAGCAGCTTAGCGCCCGGACTAGCGGGAACGCAGTATTTT
TRBV5-4	TRBJ1-5	NA	NA	CASSPGGSNQPQHF	TGTGCCAGCAGCCCCGGGGGGAGCAATCAGCCCCAGCATTTT
TRBV30	TRBJ1-2	NA	NA	CAWNEGFGYTF	TGTGCCTGGAATGAGGGTTTCGGCTACACCTTC
TRBV20-1	TRBJ2-5	NA	TRBD2	CSAGAGFKYF	TGCAGTGCTGGAGCGGGATTCAAGTACTTC
TRBV14	TRBJ2-5	NA	TRBD2	CASSPYSGLAGFGLGETQYF	TGTGCCAGCAGCCCATACTCGGGACTAGCGGGATTCGGTTTGGGGGAGACCCAGTACTTC
TRBV7-9	TRBJ1-1	once	NA	CASSPRIREGTEAFF	TGTGCCAGCAGCCCCAGGATCAGGGAGGGGACTGAAGCTTTCTTT
TRBV15	TRBJ2-1	NA	TRBD2	CATSSGGAYNEQFF	TGTGCCACATCTAGCGGGGGGGCGTACAATGAGCAGTTCTTC
TRBV4-3	TRBJ1-1	NA	NA	CASSQDEAAMNTEAFF	TGCGCCAGCAGCCAAGACGAAGCCGCTATGAACACTGAAGCTTTCTTT
TRBV4-1	TRBJ1-3	once	NA	CASSRMGLNGNTIYF	TGCGCCAGCAGCCGAATGGGACTAAACGGAAACACCATATATTTT
TRBV7-8	TRBJ2-7	NA	TRBD2	CASSVPSGKVNEQYF	TGTGCCAGCAGCGTCCCTAGCGGGAAAGTGAACGAGCAGTACTTC
TRBV28	TRBJ2-3	NA	TRBD2	CASTLSGSRTDTQYF	TGTGCCAGCACCCTTAGCGGGAGCCGCACAGATACGCAGTATTTT
TRBV11-1	TRBJ2-7	NA	NA	CASSLTGGLSYEQYF	TGTGCCAGCAGCTTAACGGGGGGCCTCTCTTACGAGCAGTACTTC
TRBV7-2	TRBJ1-5	NA	NA	CASSEDAGGNQPQHF	TGTGCCAGCAGCGAGGACGCGGGAGGCAATCAGCCCCAGCATTTT
TRBV5-1	TRBJ1-1	NA	TRBD1	CATQQGQNTEAFF	TGCGCCACCCAACAGGGGCAGAACACTGAAGCTTTCTTT
TRBV18	TRBJ1-1	NA	NA	CASSPTEGRDTEAFF	TGTGCCAGCTCACCAACGGAGGGGCGGGACACTGAAGCTTTCTTT
TRBV5-1	TRBJ2-7	NA	NA	CASSLDPRQTTFYEQYF	TGCGCCAGCAGCTTGGACCCGAGGCAGACGACGTTCTACGAGCAGTACTTC
TRBV9	TRBJ2-3	NA	TRBD2	CASSVSGDDTQYF	TGTGCCAGCTCGGTTAGCGGGGATGATACGCAGTATTTT
TRBV13	TRBJ2-7	once	NA	CASSLGRYSYEQYF	TGTGCCAGCAGCTTAGGCAGGTACTCCTACGAGCAGTACTTC
TRBV7-8	TRBJ2-1	NA	TRBD2	CASSLLAGGYNEQFF	TGTGCCAGCAGCCTGCTAGCGGGGGGGTACAATGAGCAGTTCTTC
TRBV6-1	TRBJ1-2	NA	NA	CASSEPDRVNNYGYTF	TGTGCCAGCAGTGAACCGGACAGAGTTAATAACTATGGCTACACCTTC
TRBV2	TRBJ1-3	NA	NA	CASMGAEGNTIYF	TGTGCCAGCATGGGGGCCGAAGGAAACACCATATATTTT